This T cell receptor (beta chain) was documented in a study of a mutant IDH1 vaccine in newly diagnosed glioma. Study context: The initiation of vaccination occurred 4-6 weeks after radiotherapy alone, or with temozolomide cycles. Points from the study as a whole: Patients showed vaccine-induced immune responses at a rate of roughly 94%. It seemed that pseudoprogression was not linked to changes in the top peripheral T cell clonotypes.

Data came from immunoSEQ multiplex PCR; TCRdb stores just in-frame clones and leaves some out. The sample includes tens of thousands of clones, about four fifths of them seen just once. The CDR3 has 12 amino acids. CDR1 is SGHNT, CDR2 YENEEA, per germline. The V end lost 4 bases, the J end lost 6 bases, and 10 bases lay between the germline ends. In regard to this clone: Its cognate antigen is unknown.

Time point specified: week 11, during vaccination. A 20-mer mutant IDH1 peptide at 300 ug was injected subcutaneously with topical imiquimod. Donors' newly diagnosed IDH1-mutant WHO grade 3 or 4 astrocytomas lacked nuclear ATRX. The specimen comprised PBMCs, sampled from a glioma patient whose treatment included an IDH1 peptide vaccine. This receptor was taken from a man aged 45-65 years with glioma. This chain joins TRBV11-3 and TRBJ2-7; D might be TRBD2 (5 bases). CDR3 sequence: CASSSRGLEQYF. The DNA of the CDR3 is TGTGCCAGCAGCTCCAGAGGGCTCGAGCAGTACTTC.